Shown below are 10 T cell receptor beta chains from a single sample sequenced in a study of chronic HIV infection and antiretroviral therapy. One entry per CDR3 protein, called by TCRdb with MiXCR from the 5' RACE reads. Among about 38,000 distinct CDR3 sequences listed, around 8.7% were seen once. The sequencing sample was made of peripheral blood. The receptors were gathered from an adult who had HIV and had not received antiretroviral therapy, or was an uninfected healthy control (not recorded which).

This clonotype appeared a few times. The genes are TRBV2 and TRBJ1-1, with unresolved D. The V gene's germline CDR1 is SNHLY and CDR2 FYNNEI. This CDR3 region has 16 residues. With 2 bases removed from V and 0 bases from J, the gap between germline ends came to 13 bases. The CDR3 nucleotides are TGTGCCAGCAGTGAATCTAGAAAGAGTATGAACACTGAAGCTTTCTTT. Its translation is CASSESRKSMNTEAFF.

This clonotype has a handful of counts. J is TRBJ1-1 and V is TRBV4-1; D gene ambiguous. The CDR3 sequence is 12 residues long. The V end lost 0 bases, the J end lost 11 bases, and 10 bases lay between the germline ends. Germline CDR1 reads MGHRA; CDR2 reads YSYEKL. The CDR3, as DNA: TGCGCCAGCAGCCAAGACGGGGTCCTCGCTTTCTTT. The encoded protein is CASSQDGVLAFF.

The chain has TRBV27 and TRBJ2-3; the D is unclear. V dropped 10 bases and J dropped 5 bases, with 19 bases sitting between them. CDR1 is MNHEY, CDR2 SMNVEV, per germline (reference sequence). The CDR3 consists of 14 residues. The CDR3: CATKETYPKDTQYF. CDR3 DNA sequence: TGTGCCACCAAGGAGACTTACCCGAAAGATACGCAGTATTTT.

This clonotype was picked up many times. The chain links TRBV4-1 to TRBJ2-1, with 8 bases identical to TRBD2. From germline, CDR1 is MGHRA and CDR2 YSYEKL. V trimming: 0 bases; J trimming: 4 bases; junction bases outside the gene matches: 5. This CDR3 contains 16 residues. In nucleotides, the CDR3 is TGCGCCAGCAGCCAAGAGTCGGTAGCGGGATACAATGAGCAGTTCTTC. This codes for CASSQESVAGYNEQFF.

The table lists this clonotype with many counts. The gene calls are TRBV7-9 and TRBJ2-6; perhaps TRBD1 as D (6 bases). V lost 6 bases, J lost 2 bases, and 20 bases lay in between. CDR3 size: 18 residues. Germline V gene data show CDR1 as SEHNR and CDR2 as FQNEAQ (reference sequence). In DNA, the CDR3 is TGTGCCAGCAGATCGACAGGTTCCCGTTCTACTGGGGCCAACGTCCTGACTTTC. Translated, it gives CASRSTGSRSTGANVLTF.

This clonotype was observed at least ten times. The chain is built from TRBV29-1 and TRBJ2-7, with 10 bases fitting TRBD1. V lost 5 bases to trimming and J lost 0 bases; unmatched junction nucleotides: 1. The CDR3 is 13 amino acids. The germline V gene has CDR1 SQVTM and CDR2 ANQGSEA. The CDR3 DNA reads TGCAGCGTTAGGACAGGGGGCTCCTACGAGCAGTACTTC. Amino acid sequence: CSVRTGGSYEQYF.

The rearrangement uses TRBV7-3 and TRBJ1-5; no clear D gene. The CDR3 runs to 13 residues. Per the germline V gene, CDR1 is SGHTA and CDR2 is FQGTGA. Trimming pared 6 bases from V and 5 bases from J, leaving 11 bases between. Written as DNA, the CDR3 is TGTGCCAGCAGTGCAGACCGATATCAGCCCCAGCATTTT. Translation gives CASSADRYQPQHF.

This clonotype was observed at least ten times. CDR3 amino acids: CASSFRRELDEQYF. The CDR3 DNA reads TGTGCCAGCAGTTTTAGGCGGGAGTTGGACGAGCAGTACTTC. This chain uses TRBV28 with TRBJ2-7; 7 bases fit TRBD2. There are 14 residues in the CDR3. The V segment lost 3 bases and the J segment 5 bases; nucleotides outside the gene matches: 7. The germline gives CDR1 MDHEN, CDR2 SYDVKM.

This clonotype was found many times. The chain uses TRBV28 and TRBJ2-5, with D tentatively TRBD1 or TRBD2 (6 bases each). The CDR3 covers 14 residues. Trimming took 10 bases from V and 5 from J, leaving 20 bases between them. Germline V gene data show CDR1 as MDHEN and CDR2 as SYDVKM. The CDR3 reads CATSQEGGSETQYF. The CDR3 bases are TGTGCCACCTCACAAGAGGGGGGCTCGGAGACCCAGTACTTC.

The CDR3 DNA reads TGTGCCAGCAGTTTAGGTTTCGGAGGGGGCGAATCCTACGAGCAGTACTTC. Its protein product is CASSLGFGGGESYEQYF. The chain recombines TRBV28 with TRBJ2-7; tentative D call: TRBD1 (7 bases). The length of the CDR3 is 17 residues. Germline values: CDR1 MDHEN, CDR2 SYDVKM. With 2 bases removed from V and 1 base from J, the gap between germline ends came to 18 bases.